This TCR beta chain was obtained from a study of shared clonotypes between healthy human individuals (dated by TCRdb to 2019 to 2021). About the full investigation: A couple of women and a few men aged 18 to 49 years were included in the cohort. Per donor, three plates each were used for CD4 naive and CD4 memory, two for CD8 naive, and one for CD8 memory. To estimate repertoire size and how much clonotype sharing occurs between individuals, the study deeply sequenced the blood TCR repertoires of five healthy adults. To increase sequencing depth and limit assay-specific biases, TCR repertoire library preparation and sequencing were carried out by different laboratories using diverse techniques. Leukapheresis yielded between about 0.94 and 10 billion PBMCs per donor.

Healthy HIV-negative adults with no recently reported acute infections or vaccinations were included as donors. All donors were Caucasian adults living in Nashville, Tennessee, USA. CD4+ T cells were enriched by magnetic negative selection; naive cells were then positively selected on CD45RA, and the negative fraction formed the memory subset. After blood collection by leukapheresis, PBMCs were isolated using Ficoll-Histopaque density gradient centrifugation and then cryopreserved in the vapor phase of liquid nitrogen. Purity and quantity of every magnetically sorted T cell population were checked by analytical flow cytometry. From each sorted fraction, genomic DNA was isolated and quantified by UV absorbance on a Nanodrop 2000c. Using the deep immunoSEQ assay, TCR CDR3 regions were amplified from genomic DNA by multiplex PCR. Extracted genomic DNA from each cell subset was distributed evenly across all wells of several immunoSEQ 96-well plates, and each plate was treated as a replicate. For sorted subsets, each replicate PCR was loaded with around 200 ng genomic DNA, equivalent to some 31,000 T cell genomes. Purified libraries were measured with a Qubit 3.0 fluorometer, size-checked on a Bioanalyzer 2100, and measured again with the KAPA Library Quantification kit. Each immunoSEQ 96-well plate was sequenced on its own single-read 150-cycle Illumina NextSeq 550 flow cell. In the authors' own workflow: Because only junctional sequences without quality scores were contained in the immunoSEQ output, filtering matching that applied to full-length reads could not be performed. To assign V/J genes and CDR3, sequences were annotated using PyIR, a Python wrapper for IgBLAST v1.9, with IMGT germline references. Reads were filtered out if the reads had weak V/J assignments (E-value above 1e-6), no CDR3, stop codons, out-of-frame junctions, or ambiguous translated residues. V3J clonotypes were defined as sequences sharing the same inferred V gene, J gene, and CDR3 amino acid sequence. The percentage overlap between two repertoires was calculated by dividing the number of shared unique clonotypes by the size of the smaller repertoire. Three approaches were used to assess repertoire richness: RTK rarefaction, the Chao1 estimator, and Recon v2.1 estimates of unobserved clonotypes. Generation probabilities for all TCRbeta clonotypes obtained by the gDNA method from four donors were computed using OLGA. What TCRdb holds here is the immuneACCESS table cut down to in-frame rearrangements. Part of the clones is not present; checked against another copy, under half of the missing clones reflect an unresolved V gene, and the others are unexplained. From that table come the V and J calls and clone size; the DNA was used to work out D and trimming. The sample table shows millions of clones, and around nine tenths are seen once. The ten largest clonotypes hold over 0.12% of the sample.

Points on this clone: Its antigen remains undetermined. Base qualities are not recorded, but no much larger clone differs from it by a single base.

Including cysteine and phenylalanine, the CDR3 has 14 amino acids. The DNA shown is the 42-base CDR3, in frame from base 1. The germline ends are 11 bases apart after V is trimmed by 0 bases and J by 5 bases. Per the germline V gene, SGDLS is the CDR1 and YYNGEE is the CDR2. Study-level results and caveats: Sampling was restricted to blood, and TCR repertoires in tissues likely differ from the TCR repertoires found in blood. Sharing across a few donors was observed for 5% to 6.5% of naive CD4, under 4% of naive CD8, 2% to 2.5% of memory CD4, and about 0.4% of memory CD8 clonotypes. Even with the large sequencing depth, rarefaction of the sorted-subset datasets indicated that sequencing was incomplete. The small number of donors limited the genetic and exposure-history diversity represented. Higher generation probabilities were observed for clonotypes shared by all four sorted-subset donors than for non-shared clonotypes. Pairwise subsampling led to the expectation that sequencing depth would affect the degree of clonotype sharing among donors. Naive subsets generally had larger estimated clonotype richness than memory subsets did.

This TCR derives from a man younger than 35 in good health. Recombination linked TRBV9 to TRBJ2-5, with no confident D gene call. Material for sequencing was naive CD4+ T cells sorted from blood. The sample's cell subset or site label is to be understood as: CD45RA+ positively selected. The CDR3 has the sequence CASSVDQAVETQYF. The DNA sequence follows: TGTGCCAGCAGCGTAGATCAAGCTGTCGAGACCCAGTACTTC.